This T cell receptor beta chain is drawn from a study of glioma-infiltrating T cells. The iRepertoire nested amplicon-rescue multiplex PCR amplified TCR alpha and beta CDR3s from RNA. Via MiXCR, TCRdb re-called the multiplex PCR reads, giving one row per CDR3 protein. The sample holds fewer than 500,000 distinct CDR3 sequences; 41% are singletons and the top ten take more than 10%. V was trimmed by 3 bases and J by 1 base, leaving 12 bases between them. This CDR3 spans 15 amino acids. Germline V gene lookup returns CDR1 MGHRA and CDR2 YSYEKL. V usage is TRBV4-1 and J usage is TRBJ1-1; possible D gene TRBD1, 6 bases. Sequencing used glioma tissue, nonneoplastic brain tissue, or PBMCs (not recorded which). The TCR originated in a human donor with low-grade glioma or glioblastoma, undergoing nonglioma brain surgery, or in good health (not recorded which). The CDR3 loop reads CASSHEPTGNTEAFF. CDR3 bases: TGCGCCAGCAGCCACGAACCGACAGGGAACACTGAAGCTTTCTTT.